Listed below are T cell receptor beta chains from one sample, sequenced in a study of shared clonotypes between healthy human individuals. Only in-frame clones appear in the TCRdb table, and some are missing; sequencing was by immunoSEQ multiplex PCR. The profile shows fewer than 1 million clones, around 96% of them singletons. Input material: naive CD8+ T cells sorted from blood. The receptors originated from a man aged 30 to 45 in good health. The CDR3 runs from the conserved cysteine through the conserved F or W. D genes are given only for firm matches. Clone size is given for some rows only: seen once, a few or many times, or a class if the clone is expanded.

>.|.|TRBJ1-5|TRBV10-2|15
CASRKGLYSNQPQHF
TGCGCCAGCAGAAAGGGTCTTTATAGCAATCAGCCCCAGCATTTT
>TRBD2|.|TRBJ2-7|TRBV13|15
CASSAHGTSIHEQYF
TGTGCCAGCAGCGCGCACGGGACTAGCATCCACGAGCAGTACTTC
>.|.|TRBJ2-7|TRBV6-6|14
CASSYAGLSYEQYF
TGTGCCAGCAGTTATGCGGGCCTGTCCTACGAGCAGTACTTC
>.|.|TRBJ2-7|TRBV4-1|14
CASSQATKNYEQYF
TGCGCCAGCAGCCAAGCCACAAAGAATTACGAGCAGTACTTC
>TRBD2|once|TRBJ2-7|TRBV10-3|14
CAAGTSASSYEQYF
TGTGCCGCCGGGACTAGCGCAAGCTCCTACGAGCAGTACTTC
>.|.|TRBJ2-6|TRBV9|16
CASSSRLVSGANVLTF
TGTGCCAGCAGCTCTCGACTTGTCTCTGGGGCCAACGTCCTGACTTTC
>.|.|TRBJ2-3|TRBV7-9|15
CASSLTRTGTDTQYF
TGTGCCAGCAGCTTAACTAGGACAGGCACAGATACGCAGTATTTT
>.|.|TRBJ2-1|TRBV2|16
CAGGGTRSKGYNEQFF
TGTGCCGGGGGCGGGACACGCTCAAAAGGATACAATGAGCAGTTCTTC
>.|once|TRBJ2-2|TRBV7-9|13
CASHPGATGELFF
TGTGCCAGCCACCCGGGGGCTACCGGGGAGCTGTTTTTT
>.|.|TRBJ2-7|TRBV15|13
CATSRDSDYEQYF
TGTGCCACCAGCAGAGATTCCGACTACGAGCAGTACTTC
>.|.|TRBJ1-1|TRBV19|18
CASRASYLPTKRNTEAFF
TGTGCCAGTCGGGCGTCCTACCTCCCTACAAAGAGGAACACTGAAGCTTTCTTT
>.|.|TRBJ2-7|TRBV18|16
CASSPPAAEPFYEQYF
TGTGCCAGCTCACCCCCGGCGGCGGAGCCTTTCTACGAGCAGTACTTC
>.|.|TRBJ2-5|TRBV7-9|14
CASSLVAAQETQYF
TGTGCCAGCAGCTTAGTGGCAGCACAAGAGACCCAGTACTTC
>TRBD1|once|TRBJ2-7|TRBV2|16
CASIGTVSEVLYEQYF
TGTGCCAGCATTGGGACAGTTTCGGAAGTCCTCTACGAGCAGTACTTC
>TRBD1|.|TRBJ1-2|TRBV5-1|14
CASSLGLDRDGYTF
TGCGCCAGCAGCTTGGGTTTGGACAGGGACGGCTACACCTTC
>.|once|TRBJ1-1|TRBV10-1|13
CASSESLNTEAFF
TGCGCCAGCAGTGAGTCTTTGAACACTGAAGCTTTCTTT
>.|.|TRBJ2-7|TRBV28|13
CASSLLATYEQYF
TGTGCCAGCAGTTTATTGGCCACCTACGAGCAGTACTTC
>.|.|TRBJ2-3|TRBV7-3|17
CASSHLNPPGSTDTQYF
TGTGCCAGCAGCCACCTCAACCCCCCCGGGAGCACAGATACGCAGTATTTT
>.|.|TRBJ2-5|TRBV18|16
CASSPTTWQAQETQYF
TGTGCCAGCTCACCCACTACTTGGCAGGCCCAAGAGACCCAGTACTTC
>.|few|TRBJ2-2|TRBV9|13
CASSVRAAGELFF
TGTGCCAGCAGCGTCAGGGCCGCCGGGGAGCTGTTTTTT
>TRBD1|.|TRBJ1-2|TRBV4-1|14
CASSQGRTGFGYTF
TGCGCCAGCAGCCAAGGGCGGACAGGGTTTGGCTACACCTTC
>.|.|TRBJ2-7|TRBV29-1|14
CSVASGVATYEQYF
TGCAGCGTTGCCTCGGGAGTTGCCACCTACGAGCAGTACTTC
>TRBD2|.|TRBJ2-1|TRBV2|13
CASRRAGSNEQFF
TGTGCCAGCCGGCGAGCGGGGAGCAATGAGCAGTTCTTC
>TRBD1|.|TRBJ1-4|TRBV7-9|16
CASSPSRGRESEKLFF
TGTGCCAGCAGCCCCAGCAGGGGGCGCGAGAGTGAAAAACTGTTTTTT
>.|.|TRBJ2-1|TRBV11-2|15
CASSSWDPPYNEQFF
TGTGCCAGCAGCTCCTGGGACCCACCTTACAATGAGCAGTTCTTC
>.|.|TRBJ1-4|TRBV6-1|15
CASTPLFPTNEKLFF
TGTGCCAGCACGCCGTTGTTTCCAACTAATGAAAAACTGTTTTTT
>.|.|TRBJ2-3|TRBV27|14
CASSLFRERDTQYF
TGTGCCAGCAGTTTATTTAGGGAGAGGGATACGCAGTATTTT
>TRBD2|.|TRBJ2-3|TRBV7-9|16
CASSLASGIKQDTQYF
TGTGCCAGCAGCTTAGCCAGCGGGATTAAGCAAGATACGCAGTATTTT
>TRBD2|.|TRBJ2-7|TRBV7-9|15
CASSSLAGGPYEQYF
TGTGCCAGCAGCTCCCTAGCGGGAGGGCCTTACGAGCAGTACTTC
>.|.|TRBJ2-3|TRBV7-6|17
CASSSSFGQGKEDTQYF
TGTGCCAGCAGCTCCAGTTTTGGGCAGGGCAAGGAGGATACGCAGTATTTT
>.|.|TRBJ2-1|TRBV7-9|16
CASRWGPSGLHNEQFF
TGTGCCAGCAGGTGGGGGCCTAGCGGACTTCACAATGAGCAGTTCTTC
>.|.|TRBJ1-5|TRBV9|15
CASSVGGGSGQPQHF
TGTGCCAGCAGCGTAGGTGGAGGGTCCGGGCAGCCCCAGCATTTT
>.|.|TRBJ2-7|TRBV5-4|12
CASSLVGSEQYF
TGTGCCAGCAGCTTGGTGGGGAGCGAGCAGTACTTC
>TRBD1|once|TRBJ2-5|TRBV19|15
CASSIPGTGRETQYF
TGTGCCAGTAGTATCCCCGGGACAGGGCGGGAGACCCAGTACTTC
>TRBD1|.|TRBJ2-7|TRBV28|13
CASRSTGGYEQYF
TGTGCCAGCAGATCTACAGGGGGCTACGAGCAGTACTTC
>TRBD2|once|TRBJ2-3|TRBV6-5|15
CASSLGTRPTDTQYF
TGTGCCAGCAGTTTGGGGACTAGGCCCACAGATACGCAGTATTTT
>TRBD1|.|TRBJ1-2|TRBV4-3|15
CASSQGQGIYYGYTF
TGCGCCAGCAGCCAGGGACAGGGTATATACTATGGCTACACCTTC
>TRBD1|.|TRBJ2-7|TRBV5-6|16
CASSLTPGTGHYEQYF
TGTGCCAGCAGCTTGACACCCGGGACAGGGCACTACGAGCAGTACTTC
>.|.|TRBJ2-1|TRBV10-3|15
CAISESLGGGNEQFF
TGTGCCATCAGTGAGAGTCTGGGAGGGGGCAATGAGCAGTTCTTC
>.|.|TRBJ2-7|TRBV11-2|12
CASSPSVYEQYF
TGTGCCAGCAGTCCCTCGGTCTACGAGCAGTACTTC
>TRBD2|.|TRBJ2-7|TRBV27|16
CASSLRGLAEFYEQYF
TGTGCCAGCAGTCTCAGGGGACTAGCGGAGTTCTACGAGCAGTACTTC
>TRBD2|.|TRBJ2-5|TRBV13|14
CASSPRGGQETQYF
TGTGCCAGCAGCCCCCGGGGGGGCCAAGAGACCCAGTACTTC
>.|.|TRBJ2-1|TRBV28|14
CASSLLQGYNEQFF
TGTGCCAGCAGTTTACTACAGGGCTACAATGAGCAGTTCTTC
>TRBD2|.|TRBJ2-7|TRBV27|14
CASSPGTTGYEQYF
TGTGCCAGCAGTCCAGGGACTACCGGCTACGAGCAGTACTTC
>.|.|TRBJ2-1|TRBV15|13
CATSRGSYNEQFF
TGTGCCACCAGCCGCGGGTCCTACAATGAGCAGTTCTTC
>TRBD1|.|TRBJ1-1|TRBV29-1|16
CSVEGWDRGSNTEAFF
TGCAGCGTTGAAGGTTGGGACAGGGGCTCGAACACTGAAGCTTTCTTT
>.|.|TRBJ1-2|TRBV27|13
CASSGSWDYGYTF
TGTGCCAGTTCGGGATCTTGGGACTATGGCTACACCTTC
>.|.|TRBJ2-3|TRBV5-1|15
CASSFGTSRTDTQYF
TGCGCCAGCAGCTTTGGAACTAGCCGCACAGATACGCAGTATTTT